These 3 T cell receptor beta chains were all obtained from the same sample, sequenced in a study of beta chain features in type 1 diabetes (dated by TCRdb to the late 2010s). The library was built by means of the immunoSEQ multiplex PCR assay. All of the isolated RNA was reverse transcribed with the High Capacity cDNA Reverse Transcription Kit, so expressed TCRB transcripts were sequenced. TCRdb carries this immuneACCESS record with in-frame sequences only. Its versions omit some clonotypes, under half of them owing to an unresolved V gene in the studies checked, with the rest unexplained. This sample has 900,000 or so clones in its table, and 15% to 20% of those were observed once. The leading ten clones occupy 0.023% of the sample. Sample: naive CD4+ T cells from blood. The cell subset or site tag for this specimen amounts to: true naive CD4+ T cells. These receptors were taken from a woman aged 18-30 years in good health.

This clone was observed a handful of times. V is TRBV9 and J is TRBJ2-5, with TRBD1 as a possible D gene (6 bases). Germline V gives CDR1 SGDLS, CDR2 YYNGEE. Trimming cost V 0 bases and J 5 bases, with 11 bases left between them. The CDR3 consists of 14 residues. This CDR3 is CASSVGGQGETQYF. CDR3 in DNA: TGTGCCAGCAGCGTAGGCGGCCAGGGGGAGACCCAGTACTTC.

The V gene is TRBV6-6, the J gene TRBJ2-5, with 12 positions matching TRBD2. Looked up from germline, CDR1 is MNHNY and CDR2 is SVGAGI (reference sequence). J lost 4 bases, V lost 6 bases, and 9 bases had no gene match. The CDR3 length is 16 residues. Here the CDR3 reads CASSYLAGGPIETQYF. CDR3 sequence (DNA): TGTGCCAGCAGCTACCTAGCGGGAGGGCCGATAGAGACCCAGTACTTC.

This clone was found once. The chain joins TRBV18 to TRBJ2-5, with 10 bases aligning to TRBD1. This CDR3 has 14 amino acids. Germline CDR1 is KGHSH and CDR2 is LQKENI. Unmatched junction bases numbered 3, after V lost 6 bases and J lost 2 bases. CDR3 DNA sequence: TGTGCCAGCTCCATGGACAGGGGGCAAGAGACCCAGTACTTC. Encoded protein: CASSMDRGQETQYF.